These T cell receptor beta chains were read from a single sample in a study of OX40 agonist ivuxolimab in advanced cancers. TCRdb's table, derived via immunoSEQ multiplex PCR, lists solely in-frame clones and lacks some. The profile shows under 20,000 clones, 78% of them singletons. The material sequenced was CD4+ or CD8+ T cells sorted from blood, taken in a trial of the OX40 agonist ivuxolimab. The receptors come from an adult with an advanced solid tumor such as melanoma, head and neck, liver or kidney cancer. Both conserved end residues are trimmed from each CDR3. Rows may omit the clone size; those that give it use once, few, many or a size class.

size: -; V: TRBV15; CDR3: ATSTEGSGPYEQY
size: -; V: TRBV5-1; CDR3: ASSSPRRGPSSGANVLT
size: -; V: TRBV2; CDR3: ASSEVRGWEKLF
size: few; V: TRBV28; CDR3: ASTKTEESQPQH
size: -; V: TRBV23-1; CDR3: ASRKPLGGRGVNTEAF
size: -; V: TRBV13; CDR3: ASSLKGYQF
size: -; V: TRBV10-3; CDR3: AIRPTDSYEQY
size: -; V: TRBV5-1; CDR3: ASSPYTGGELF
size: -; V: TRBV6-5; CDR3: ASRNGFYGYT
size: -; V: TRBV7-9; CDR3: ASSLSRGRPQFT
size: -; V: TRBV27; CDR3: ASSLYPHGEQY
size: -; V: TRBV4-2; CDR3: ASSHLLEGAGDNEQF
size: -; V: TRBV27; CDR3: ASSLRTSGVDTQY
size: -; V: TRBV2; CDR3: ASRGLIYEQY
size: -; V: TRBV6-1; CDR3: ASSDRGGNTEAF
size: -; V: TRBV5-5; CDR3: ASSHRDRTEAF
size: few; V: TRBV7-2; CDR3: ASSSDHSAPYEQY
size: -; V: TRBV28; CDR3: AIRIGNGQY
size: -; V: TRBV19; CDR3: ASSMGVENQPQH
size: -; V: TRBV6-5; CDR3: ASSTLNNEQF
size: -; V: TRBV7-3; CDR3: ASRAHWGCGYT
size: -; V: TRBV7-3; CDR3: ASSPGGGGGYT
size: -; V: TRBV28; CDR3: ASRRTSGRINEQY
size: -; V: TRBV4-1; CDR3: ASSQDGGTQY